One and the same sample provided the 6 T cell receptor beta chains below, sequenced in a study of T cell repertoires in ileal Crohn's disease. Sequencing used immunoSEQ multiplex PCR; TCRdb keeps in-frame clones, though not all of them. The top ten hold around 5.6% of the sample, which has 30,000 or so clones, around 80% seen once. Specimen: ileal tissue. These receptors were collected from an adult with Crohn's disease.

V usage is TRBV5-6 and J usage is TRBJ1-1; no firm D call. Per the germline V gene, CDR1 is SGHDT and CDR2 is YYEEEE. V lost 1 base to trimming and J lost 5 bases, with 18 bases between them. This CDR3 has 16 residues. The CDR3: CASSLFGHSAGTEAFF. CDR3 nucleotides: TGTGCCAGCAGCTTGTTCGGCCACTCGGCGGGTACTGAAGCTTTCTTT.

The CDR3 sequence is CATRSTGNQPQHF. The CDR3 DNA reads as TGTGCCACCAGATCCACAGGGAACCAGCCCCAGCATTTT. The chain is built from TRBV6-5 and TRBJ1-5; D is perhaps TRBD1 (6 bases). Between the trimmed V and J ends, which lost 10 bases and 7 bases, there was a span of 17 bases. CDR3 length equals 13 residues. In germline, CDR1 is MNHEY, CDR2 SVGAGI.

The chain has TRBV25-1 and TRBJ1-1, with 9 bases that match TRBD1. The CDR3 is made up of 17 amino acids. The V gene's germline CDR1 is MGHDK and CDR2 SYGVNS. Trimming took 5 bases from V and 4 from J; bases not matched to a gene: 14. The CDR3 loop reads CASSRQSGTGRATEAFF. Written as DNA, the CDR3 is TGTGCCAGCAGTCGACAATCCGGGACAGGGAGGGCCACTGAAGCTTTCTTT.

J is TRBJ1-2 and V is TRBV7-6; D possibly corresponds to TRBD1 (5 bases). Germline loops: CDR1 SGHVS, CDR2 FNYEAQ. V was cut by 1 base and J by 6 bases, with 15 bases left in between. The CDR3 totals 15 residues. CDR3 amino acids: CASSLEALPGDGYTF. The CDR3 DNA reads TGTGCCAGCAGCTTAGAGGCGCTTCCGGGGGATGGCTACACCTTC.

The chain couples TRBV9 to TRBJ1-4; D is unclear. Deletions cut 4 bases from V and 2 bases from J, with 9 bases between. The length of the CDR3 is 14 residues. The germline V gene encodes CDR1 SGDLS and CDR2 YYNGEE. The CDR3 sequence: CASSPAATNEKLFF. The CDR3 DNA reads as TGTGCCAGCAGCCCCGCGGCCACTAATGAAAAACTGTTTTTT.

The rearrangement links TRBV4-3 to TRBJ1-1; D may be TRBD1 (6 bases). The germline CDR1 and CDR2 sequences are LGHNA and YSLEER. Trimming took off 0 bases at V and 4 bases at J, with 9 bases between the two ends. This CDR3 comprises 14 residues. The CDR3 region has the DNA TGCGCCAGCAGCCAAGATGTCAGGGGCACTGAAGCTTTCTTT. Translation: CASSQDVRGTEAFF.